The next 15 T cell receptor beta chains were all read from a single sample in a study of cytomegalovirus exposure and HLA in healthy donors. The primer mix had 60 Vbeta and 13 Jbeta primers. Profiling relied on immunoSEQ multiplex PCR, and the TCRdb table lists in-frame clones only, not all of them. The sample comprises 150,000 to 200,000 clones, around 80% of which are singletons, and 4.4% rests with the top ten. The sequenced sample consisted of PBMCs. The receptors originated from a woman aged 25 to 39 in good health and CMV-seropositive.

The J gene is TRBJ1-3, the V gene TRBV9, with 10 positions matching TRBD1. The junction had 11 bases not matched to a gene; V was cut back by 0 bases and J by 11 bases. CDR1 is SGDLS, CDR2 YYNGEE, per germline. The CDR3 is 16 residues long. This CDR3 is CASSVDGMDRGEPIYF. The CDR3 nucleotides are TGTGCCAGCAGCGTAGACGGTATGGACAGGGGGGAGCCCATATATTTT.

This clone was found a few times. The V and J genes are TRBV5-1 and TRBJ2-7, with a weak D call TRBD1 (6 bases). The CDR3 length is 14 residues. CDR1 SGHRS and CDR2 YFSETQ come from the germline V gene. Trimming cost V 7 bases and J 1 base, with 15 bases left between them. This CDR3 is CASWEPGVSYEQYF. Here the CDR3 DNA reads TGCGCCAGCTGGGAGCCAGGGGTGTCCTACGAGCAGTACTTC.

V usage is TRBV5-4 and J usage is TRBJ2-7; TRBD2 agrees at 8 bases. This CDR3 has 14 amino acids. CDR1 and CDR2 (germline): SGHNT, YYREEE (reference sequence). The junction had 4 bases not matched to a gene; V was cut back by 1 base and J by 4 bases. CDR3 nucleotides: TGTGCCAGCAGCTTGTGGCGGGGGGCGTACGAGCAGTACTTC. Translation gives CASSLWRGAYEQYF. Variable domain in full (rest from reference TRBV5-4 and TRBJ2-7): ETGVTQSPTHLIKTRGQQVTLRCSSQSGHNTVSWYQQALGQGPQFIFQYYREEENGRGNFPPRFSGLQFPNYSSELNVNALELDDSALYLCASSLWRGAYEQYFGPGTRLTVT.

The J gene is TRBJ1-6, the V gene TRBV7-2; D uncertain. V lost 5 bases and J lost 10, with 15 bases in between. CDR3 length: 14 amino acids. Germline CDR1 SGHTA, CDR2 FQGNSA. The CDR3 DNA is TGTGCCAGCAGCCCGGGAGCTTACGGGTCACCCCTCCACTTT. Encoded protein: CASSPGAYGSPLHF.

V usage is TRBV5-8 and J usage is TRBJ2-2; D might be TRBD2 (5 bases). Germline CDR1 and CDR2: SGHTS and YDEGEE. Between the trimmed V and J ends, which lost 4 bases and 5 bases, there was a span of 15 bases. CDR3 length: 15 amino acids. The CDR3 reads CASSRWTGWTGELFF. CDR3 nucleotides: TGTGCCAGCAGCCGTTGGACTGGTTGGACCGGGGAGCTGTTTTTT.

The J gene is TRBJ1-2, the V gene TRBV11-2, with D tentatively TRBD1 (5 bases). Germline CDR1 SGHAT, CDR2 FQNNGV. The CDR3 length is 16 residues. V was trimmed by 5 bases and J by 0 bases, leaving 16 bases between them. The DNA of the CDR3 is TGTGCCAGCAGCCCAATGCGTGGGGGGTCTAACTATGGCTACACCTTC. This translates into CASSPMRGGSNYGYTF.

J is TRBJ1-4 and V is TRBV19, with 8 bases fitting TRBD1. Germline values: CDR1 LNHDA, CDR2 SQIVND (reference sequence). CDR3 length equals 14 residues. The J segment lost 11 bases and the V segment lost 9 bases, leaving 14 bases of the junction unmatched. CDR3 DNA: TGTGCCAGCGAAGCTGCAGGGGGCGCGGACAAACTGTTTTTT. It encodes CASEAAGGADKLFF.

The chain uses TRBV29-1 and TRBJ2-5; TRBD2 aligns across 9 bases. CDR1 is SQVTM, CDR2 ANQGSEA, per germline. V was clipped by 5 bases and J by 8 bases; unmatched bases: 12. CDR3 length: 14 residues. CDR3 DNA: TGCAGCGTTCGGGCTAGCGGGACCATTGTCACCCAGTACTTC. Its translation: CSVRASGTIVTQYF. Full variable domain (rest looked up from reference TRBV29-1 and TRBJ2-5): SAVISQKPSRDICQRGTSLTIQCQVDSQVTMMFWYRQQPGQSLTLIATANQGSEATYESGFVIDKFPISRPNLTFSTLTVSNMSPEDSSIYLCSVRASGTIVTQYFGPGTRLLVL.

This clone was picked up a small number of times. V is TRBV7-2 and J is TRBJ1-2; D not certain. The CDR3 sequence is 14 residues long. CDR1 and CDR2 from the germline V gene are SGHTA and FQGNSA. With 5 bases removed from V and 7 bases from J, the gap between germline ends came to 17 bases. The CDR3 region has the DNA TGTGCCAGCAGCCCACGATCAGCGTCGGGTGGCTACACCTTC. This codes for CASSPRSASGGYTF.

The chain combines TRBV27 with TRBJ2-7; 7 nucleotides match TRBD2. This CDR3 has 14 amino acids. Trimming cost V 5 bases and J 2 bases; bases outside gene matches: 6. CDR1 is MNHEY, CDR2 SMNVEV, per germline (reference sequence). The CDR3 spells CASSPIGTTYEQYF. DNA for the CDR3: TGTGCCAGCAGTCCAATCGGGACTACCTACGAGCAGTACTTC.

The genes are TRBV7-2 and TRBJ2-7, with 11 bases identical to TRBD1. The junction had 7 bases not matched to a gene; V was cut back by 5 bases and J by 4 bases. This CDR3 contains 15 residues. Germline loops: CDR1 SGHTA, CDR2 FQGNSA. Here the CDR3 reads CASSPRTGGDYEQYF. CDR3 DNA: TGTGCCAGCAGCCCTCGGACAGGGGGCGATTACGAGCAGTACTTC.

This chain uses TRBV9 with TRBJ1-5; D gene unclear. The CDR3 is 15 residues long. V dropped 0 bases and J dropped 4 bases, with 11 bases sitting between them. Germline CDR1 is SGDLS and CDR2 is YYNGEE. The CDR3 DNA reads TGTGCCAGCAGCGTAGACTGGGTACAGAATCAGCCCCAGCATTTT. Translated, it gives CASSVDWVQNQPQHF.

The chain links TRBV11-3 to TRBJ1-1; D not certain. Germline CDR1 and CDR2: SGHNT and YENEEA. The CDR3 runs 13 residues. The V end was cut by 8 bases, the J end by 0 bases, with 10 bases between. This CDR3 is CASQQNMNTEAFF. CDR3 DNA sequence: TGTGCCAGCCAACAGAACATGAACACTGAAGCTTTCTTT.

The chain has TRBV27 and TRBJ1-2; D remains ambiguous. The V end was cut by 0 bases, the J end by 3 bases, with 8 bases between. Germline lookup yields CDR1 MNHEY and CDR2 SMNVEV (reference sequence). The CDR3 has 14 amino acids. In DNA form, the CDR3 reads TGTGCCAGCAGTTTATCAGGCAGGCACTATGGCTACACCTTC. Amino acids: CASSLSGRHYGYTF.

The CDR3 DNA sequence: TGTGCCAGCAGCTCTAATGTAGGACAGGGGGCCGGGGAGCTGTTTTTT. Residues: CASSSNVGQGAGELFF. The chain joins TRBV11-2 to TRBJ2-2; 10 nucleotides align to TRBD1. Trimming removed 4 bases from V and 6 bases from J; junction bases left unmatched: 8. From germline, CDR1 is SGHAT and CDR2 FQNNGV. The CDR3 runs 16 residues.